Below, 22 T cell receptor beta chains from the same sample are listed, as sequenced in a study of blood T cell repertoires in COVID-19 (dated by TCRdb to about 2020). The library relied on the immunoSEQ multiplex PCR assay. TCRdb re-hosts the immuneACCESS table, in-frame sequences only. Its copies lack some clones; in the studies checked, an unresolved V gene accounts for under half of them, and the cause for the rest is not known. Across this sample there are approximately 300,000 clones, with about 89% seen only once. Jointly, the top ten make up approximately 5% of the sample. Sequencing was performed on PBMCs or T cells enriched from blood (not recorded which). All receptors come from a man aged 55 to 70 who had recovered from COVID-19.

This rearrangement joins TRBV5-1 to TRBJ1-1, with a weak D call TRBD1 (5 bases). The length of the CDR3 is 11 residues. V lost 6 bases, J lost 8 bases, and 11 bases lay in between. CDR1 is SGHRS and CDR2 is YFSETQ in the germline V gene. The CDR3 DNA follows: TGCGCCAGCAAAGGGACTTTGGAAGCTTTCTTT. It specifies CASKGTLEAFF.

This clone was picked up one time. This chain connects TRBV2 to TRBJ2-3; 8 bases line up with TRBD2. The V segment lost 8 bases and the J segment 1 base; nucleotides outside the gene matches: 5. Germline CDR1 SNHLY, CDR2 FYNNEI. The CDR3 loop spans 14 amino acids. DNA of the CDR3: TGTGCCAGCCGAGCGGGAGTTGGCACAGATACGCAGTATTTT. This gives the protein CASRAGVGTDTQYF. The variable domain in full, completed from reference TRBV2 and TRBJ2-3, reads EPEVTQTPSHQVTQMGQEVILRCVPISNHLYFYWYRQILGQKVEFLVSFYNNEISEKSEIFDDQFSVERPDGSNFTLKIRSTKLEDSAMYFCASRAGVGTDTQYFGPGTRLTVL.

The CDR3 DNA is TGTGCCACCAGTGATCCTGGGACTAGCGGGAGGAATGAGCAGTTCTTC. Amino acids: CATSDPGTSGRNEQFF. The chain combines TRBV24-1 with TRBJ2-1, with 15 bases aligning to TRBD2. The length of the CDR3 is 16 residues. Germline CDR1 KGHDR, CDR2 SFDVKD. The V segment lost 3 bases and the J segment 7 bases; nucleotides outside the gene matches: 3.

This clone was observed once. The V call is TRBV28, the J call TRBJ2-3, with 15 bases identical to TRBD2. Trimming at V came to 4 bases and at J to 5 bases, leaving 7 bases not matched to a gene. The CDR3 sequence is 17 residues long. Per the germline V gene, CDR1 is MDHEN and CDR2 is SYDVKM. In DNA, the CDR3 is TGTGCCAGCAGTTACGGACTAGCGGGAGGGCTTAGAGATACGCAGTATTTT. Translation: CASSYGLAGGLRDTQYF.

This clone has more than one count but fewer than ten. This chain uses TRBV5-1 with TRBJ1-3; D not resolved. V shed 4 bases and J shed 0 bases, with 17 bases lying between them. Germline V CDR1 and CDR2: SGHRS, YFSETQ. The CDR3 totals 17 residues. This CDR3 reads CASSPLPRESSGNTIYF. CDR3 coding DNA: TGCGCCAGCAGCCCGTTGCCCCGGGAGAGCTCTGGAAACACCATATATTTT.

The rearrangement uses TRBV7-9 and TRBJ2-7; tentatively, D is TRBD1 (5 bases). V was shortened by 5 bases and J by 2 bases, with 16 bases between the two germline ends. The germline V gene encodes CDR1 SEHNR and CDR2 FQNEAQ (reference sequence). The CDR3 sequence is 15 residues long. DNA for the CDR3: TGTGCCAGCAGCCTTCTTGGGGCAGGGCCCTACGAGCAGTACTTC. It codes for CASSLLGAGPYEQYF.

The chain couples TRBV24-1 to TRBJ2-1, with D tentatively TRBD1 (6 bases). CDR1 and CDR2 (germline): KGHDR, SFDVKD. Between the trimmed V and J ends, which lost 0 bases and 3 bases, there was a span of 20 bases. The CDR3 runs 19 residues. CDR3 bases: TGTGCCACCAGTGATTTGGCCCCTAAGGACAGTACTTACTACAATGAGCAGTTCTTC. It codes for CATSDLAPKDSTYYNEQFF.

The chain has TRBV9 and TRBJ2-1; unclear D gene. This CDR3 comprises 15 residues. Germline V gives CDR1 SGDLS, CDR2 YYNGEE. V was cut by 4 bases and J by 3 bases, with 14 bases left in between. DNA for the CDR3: TGTGCCAGCAGCCGTGCCCGGGTAGGCTACAATGAGCAGTTCTTC. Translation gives CASSRARVGYNEQFF.

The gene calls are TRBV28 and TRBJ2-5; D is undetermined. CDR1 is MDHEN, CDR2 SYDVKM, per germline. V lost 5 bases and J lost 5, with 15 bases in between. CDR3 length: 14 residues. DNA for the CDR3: TGTGCCAGCAGTGCTCTCCCCGGTTGGGAGACCCAGTACTTC. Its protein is CASSALPGWETQYF.

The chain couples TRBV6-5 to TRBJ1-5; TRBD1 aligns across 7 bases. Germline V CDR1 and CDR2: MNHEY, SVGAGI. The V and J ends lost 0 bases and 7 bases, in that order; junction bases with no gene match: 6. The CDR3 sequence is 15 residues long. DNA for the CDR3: TGTGCCAGCAGTTACTCAACAGGGGCCAGGCAGCCCCAGCATTTT. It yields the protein CASSYSTGARQPQHF.

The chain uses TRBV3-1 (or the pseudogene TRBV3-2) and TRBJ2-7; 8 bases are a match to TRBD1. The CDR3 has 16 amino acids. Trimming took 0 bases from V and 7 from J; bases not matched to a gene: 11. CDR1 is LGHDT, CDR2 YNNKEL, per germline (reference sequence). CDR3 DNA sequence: TGTGCCAGCAGCCAAGATCTGTGGCAGGGGGCGGAGGAGCAGTACTTC. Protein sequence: CASSQDLWQGAEEQYF.

CDR3 bases: TGTGCCAGTAGCGTGGAGGGGAGGAATTCACCCCTCCACTTT. It yields the protein CASSVEGRNSPLHF. The V gene is TRBV19, the J gene TRBJ1-6; tentative D call: TRBD1 (5 bases). This CDR3 contains 14 residues. With 6 bases removed from V and 7 bases from J, the gap between germline ends came to 13 bases. Per the germline V gene, CDR1 is LNHDA and CDR2 is SQIVND (reference sequence).

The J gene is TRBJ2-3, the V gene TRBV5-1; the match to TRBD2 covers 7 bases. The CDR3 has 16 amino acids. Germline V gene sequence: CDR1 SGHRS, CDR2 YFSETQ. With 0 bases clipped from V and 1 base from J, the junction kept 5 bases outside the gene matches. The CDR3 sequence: CASSLVGSGGTDTQYF. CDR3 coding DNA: TGCGCCAGCAGCTTGGTCGGGAGCGGGGGCACAGATACGCAGTATTTT.

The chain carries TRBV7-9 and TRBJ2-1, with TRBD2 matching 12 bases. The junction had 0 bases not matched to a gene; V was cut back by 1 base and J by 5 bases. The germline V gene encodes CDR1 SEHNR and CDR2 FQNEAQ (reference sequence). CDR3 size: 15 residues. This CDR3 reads CASSLGTSGNNEQFF. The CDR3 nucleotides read TGTGCCAGCAGCTTAGGGACTAGCGGGAACAATGAGCAGTTCTTC. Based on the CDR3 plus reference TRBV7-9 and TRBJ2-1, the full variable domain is DTGVSQNPRHKITKRGQNVTFRCDPISEHNRLYWYRQTLGQGPEFLTYFQNEAQLEKSRLLSDRFSAERPKGSFSTLEIQRTEQGDSAMYLCASSLGTSGNNEQFFGPGTRLTVL.

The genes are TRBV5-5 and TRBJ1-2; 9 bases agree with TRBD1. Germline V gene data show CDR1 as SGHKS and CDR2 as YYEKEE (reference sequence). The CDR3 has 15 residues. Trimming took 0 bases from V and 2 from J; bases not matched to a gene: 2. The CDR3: CASSLEDRGNYGYTF. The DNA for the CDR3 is TGTGCCAGCAGCTTGGAGGACAGGGGAAACTATGGCTACACCTTC.

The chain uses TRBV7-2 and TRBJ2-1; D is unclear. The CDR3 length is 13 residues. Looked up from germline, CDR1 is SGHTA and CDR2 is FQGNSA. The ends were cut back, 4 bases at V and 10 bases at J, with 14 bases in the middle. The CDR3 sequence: CASSSVSAREQFF. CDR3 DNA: TGTGCCAGCAGCTCCGTATCCGCTAGGGAGCAGTTCTTC.

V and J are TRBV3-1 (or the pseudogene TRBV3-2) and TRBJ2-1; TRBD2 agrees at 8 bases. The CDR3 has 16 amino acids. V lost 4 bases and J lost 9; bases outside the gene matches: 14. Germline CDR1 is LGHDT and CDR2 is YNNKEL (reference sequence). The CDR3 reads CASSPNVPGLGSEQFF. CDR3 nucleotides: TGTGCCAGCAGCCCGAATGTCCCGGGACTAGGATCTGAGCAGTTCTTC.

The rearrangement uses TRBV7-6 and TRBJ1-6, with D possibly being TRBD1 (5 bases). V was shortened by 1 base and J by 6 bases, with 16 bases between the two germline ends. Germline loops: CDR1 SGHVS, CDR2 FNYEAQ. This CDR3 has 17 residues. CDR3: CASSLVVPGAGNSPLHF. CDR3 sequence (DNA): TGTGCCAGCAGCTTAGTAGTTCCTGGGGCAGGTAATTCACCCCTCCACTTT. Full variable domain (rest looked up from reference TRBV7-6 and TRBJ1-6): GAGVSQSPRYKVTKRGQDVALRCDPISGHVSLYWYRQALGQGPEFLTYFNYEAQQDKSGLPNDRFSAERPEGSISTLTIQRTEQRDSAMYRCASSLVVPGAGNSPLHFGNGTRLTVT.

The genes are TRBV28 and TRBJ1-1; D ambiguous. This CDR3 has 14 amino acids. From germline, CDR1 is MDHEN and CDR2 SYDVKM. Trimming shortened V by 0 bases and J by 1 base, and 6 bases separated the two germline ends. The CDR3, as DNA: TGTGCCAGCAGTTTATGGCGGTCGAACACTGAAGCTTTCTTT. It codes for CASSLWRSNTEAFF.

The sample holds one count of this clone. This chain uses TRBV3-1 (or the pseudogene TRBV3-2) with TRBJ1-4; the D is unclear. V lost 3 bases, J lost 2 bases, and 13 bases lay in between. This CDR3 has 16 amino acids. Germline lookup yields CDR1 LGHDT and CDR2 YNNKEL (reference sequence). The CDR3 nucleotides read TGTGCCAGCAGCCACCGGGAATGGGCCACTAATGAAAAACTGTTTTTT. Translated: CASSHREWATNEKLFF.

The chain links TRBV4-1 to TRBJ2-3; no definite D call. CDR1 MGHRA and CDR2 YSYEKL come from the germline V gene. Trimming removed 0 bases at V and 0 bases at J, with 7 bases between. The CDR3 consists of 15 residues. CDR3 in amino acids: CASSQERTSTDTQYF. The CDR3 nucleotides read TGCGCCAGCAGCCAAGAACGAACTAGCACAGATACGCAGTATTTT.

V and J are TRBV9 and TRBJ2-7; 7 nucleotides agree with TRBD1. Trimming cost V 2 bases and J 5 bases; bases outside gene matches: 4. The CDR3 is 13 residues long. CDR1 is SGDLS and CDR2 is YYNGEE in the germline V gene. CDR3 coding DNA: TGTGCCAGCAGCGTCGACAGGGCCCACGAGCAGTACTTC. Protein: CASSVDRAHEQYF.